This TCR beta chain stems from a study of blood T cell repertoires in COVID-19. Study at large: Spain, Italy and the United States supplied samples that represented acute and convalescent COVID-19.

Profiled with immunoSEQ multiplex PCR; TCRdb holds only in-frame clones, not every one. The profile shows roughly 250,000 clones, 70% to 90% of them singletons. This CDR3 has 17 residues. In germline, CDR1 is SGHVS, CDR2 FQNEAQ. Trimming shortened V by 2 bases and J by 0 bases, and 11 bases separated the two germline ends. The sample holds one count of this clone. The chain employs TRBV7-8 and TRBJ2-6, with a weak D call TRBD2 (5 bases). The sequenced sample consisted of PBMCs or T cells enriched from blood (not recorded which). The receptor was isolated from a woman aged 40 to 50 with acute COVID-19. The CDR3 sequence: CASSLTRASSGANVLTF. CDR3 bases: TGTGCCAGCAGCTTAACGCGGGCTAGCTCTGGGGCCAACGTCCTGACTTTC.